The 14 T cell receptor beta chains reported below all come from one sample, sequenced in a study of T cell responses to AZD1222 COVID-19 vaccine. TCRdb's copy holds only in-frame clones and misses some; the assay was immunoSEQ multiplex PCR. The sample holds 200,000 or so clones, 80% to 90% seen once. This specimen was peripheral blood, taken on day 0 of AZD1222 vaccination. The receptors here all came from an adult in good health.

The rearrangement links TRBV5-4 to TRBJ2-3, with TRBD1 as a possible D gene (5 bases). CDR1 and CDR2 from the germline V gene are SGHNT and YYREEE (reference sequence). V was cut by 6 bases and J by 7 bases, with 15 bases left in between. The CDR3 totals 13 residues. This chain's CDR3 is CASTEGWGNTQYF. The CDR3 DNA reads TGTGCCAGCACCGAAGGGTGGGGCAATACGCAGTATTTT.

This chain links TRBV4-3 with TRBJ2-7, with TRBD1 matching over 9 bases. This CDR3 spans 15 amino acids. Germline lookup yields CDR1 LGHNA and CDR2 YSLEER. V shed 3 bases, J shed 6 bases, and the junction held 9 bases outside the gene matches. CDR3 bases: TGCGCCAGCAGCCAGTACAGGGGGCGCTTGACCGAGCAGTACTTC. This codes for CASSQYRGRLTEQYF.

This clone was picked up one time. The J gene is TRBJ1-5, the V gene TRBV6-5, with 9 bases fitting TRBD1. The germline gives CDR1 MNHEY, CDR2 SVGAGI. V lost 6 bases to trimming and J lost 6 bases; unmatched junction nucleotides: 3. CDR3 length: 13 amino acids. The CDR3 region is CASRGQGPQPQHF. CDR3 DNA: TGTGCCAGCAGAGGACAGGGGCCTCAGCCCCAGCATTTT.

The chain links TRBV20-1 to TRBJ2-7, with TRBD1 matching 10 bases. J gave up 2 bases and V 3 bases, and 4 bases lay outside the gene matches. CDR1 and CDR2 from the germline V gene are DFQATT and SNEGSKA (reference sequence). CDR3 length: 14 amino acids. CDR3 sequence: CSASGQGVPYEQYF. The CDR3 coding sequence is TGCAGTGCTAGTGGACAGGGGGTTCCCTACGAGCAGTACTTC.

The V and J genes are TRBV7-2 and TRBJ2-2; D is uncertain. V was trimmed by 1 base and J by 7 bases, leaving 10 bases between them. The germline V gene has CDR1 SGHTA and CDR2 FQGNSA. CDR3 length: 14 residues. CDR3 region: CASSLEAGIGELFF. CDR3 bases: TGTGCCAGCAGCTTAGAGGCAGGCATCGGGGAGCTGTTTTTT.

The chain links TRBV5-1 to TRBJ1-1; D is perhaps TRBD1 (6 bases). Germline V gene lookup returns CDR1 SGHRS and CDR2 YFSETQ. This CDR3 is 15 amino acids long. V lost 6 bases, J lost 4 bases, and 19 bases lay in between. CDR3 residues: CASTPRGGRATEAFF. The DNA of the CDR3 is TGCGCCAGCACCCCGAGGGGGGGCCGGGCCACTGAAGCTTTCTTT.

The chain recombines TRBV6-6 with TRBJ2-3; 8 bases agree with TRBD2. The CDR3 spans 15 residues. The V gene's germline CDR1 is MNHNY and CDR2 SVGAGI (reference sequence). V lost 11 bases, J lost 2 bases, and 12 bases stayed unmatched. In nucleotides, the CDR3 is TGTGCCGGCTCTGGGGCGGGGGGTTTCACAGATACGCAGTATTTT. As protein: CAGSGAGGFTDTQYF.

The chain employs TRBV5-5 and TRBJ2-5, with 9 bases identical to TRBD1. J gave up 4 bases and V 4 bases, and 2 bases lay outside the gene matches. CDR3 length equals 13 residues. Germline V gene lookup returns CDR1 SGHKS and CDR2 YYEKEE (reference sequence). In nucleotides, the CDR3 is TGTGCCAGCAGCCGGGGACAGGGAGAGACCCAGTACTTC. Amino acid sequence: CASSRGQGETQYF.

J is TRBJ1-1 and V is TRBV27; D unresolved. The CDR3 is made up of 14 amino acids. In germline, CDR1 is MNHEY, CDR2 SMNVEV (reference sequence). V was shortened by 3 bases and J by 2 bases, with 10 bases between the two germline ends. The CDR3 loop is CASSLVPDNTEAFF. CDR3 sequence (DNA): TGTGCCAGCAGTTTGGTTCCCGACAACACTGAAGCTTTCTTT.

The J gene is TRBJ1-1, the V gene TRBV7-6, with a weak D call TRBD1 (5 bases). This CDR3 is 15 amino acids long. Germline V gene data show CDR1 as SGHVS and CDR2 as FNYEAQ. V lost 5 bases and J 1 base, leaving 14 bases between the germline ends. The CDR3 loop reads CASSLQGWGNTEAFF. CDR3 nucleotides: TGTGCCAGCAGCCTTCAGGGATGGGGGAACACTGAAGCTTTCTTT.

The chain employs TRBV18 and TRBJ1-1; D unclear. The CDR3 contains 12 residues. V dropped 3 bases and J dropped 11 bases, with 13 bases sitting between them. Germline lookup yields CDR1 KGHSH and CDR2 LQKENI. The CDR3 loop reads CASSPGLVWAFF. The CDR3 coding sequence is TGTGCCAGCTCACCGGGGTTGGTGTGGGCTTTCTTT.

The V call is TRBV5-1, the J call TRBJ2-1; D unclear. The CDR3 extends over 16 amino acids. Per the germline V gene, CDR1 is SGHRS and CDR2 is YFSETQ. Trimming removed 3 bases at V and 5 bases at J, with 18 bases between. The CDR3 DNA reads TGCGCCAGCAGCTGGGCGTTAGTGGCCAGAGACAATGAGCAGTTCTTC. Amino acid sequence: CASSWALVARDNEQFF.

This sequence joins TRBV6-6 and TRBJ2-1; D not resolved. The CDR3 contains 11 residues. V lost 5 bases and J 6 bases, leaving 5 bases between the germline ends. Germline CDR1 reads MNHNY; CDR2 reads SVGAGI (reference sequence). In nucleotides, the CDR3 is TGTGCCAGCAGTGCCGGCAATGAGCAGTTCTTC. It yields the protein CASSAGNEQFF.

J is TRBJ1-1 and V is TRBV19, with D maybe TRBD1 (6 bases). The ends were cut back, 5 bases at V and 4 bases at J, with 14 bases in the middle. The CDR3 consists of 14 residues. Germline loops: CDR1 LNHDA, CDR2 SQIVND (reference sequence). CDR3 in DNA: TGTGCCAGTAGTTGGGGGGGCCGGGGCACTGAAGCTTTCTTT. Translated, it gives CASSWGGRGTEAFF.